The source of this T cell receptor (beta chain) is a study of shared clonotypes between healthy human individuals. Study findings and constraints: Represented diversity (both genetic and exposure-history) was limited by the small number of donors.

This clone was picked up one time. Antigen unknown. Trimming pared 1 base from V and 0 bases from J, leaving 5 bases between. Germline CDR1 reads SGHNT; CDR2 reads YYREEE (reference sequence). The CDR3 is 14 amino acids. Using immunoSEQ multiplex PCR, the repertoire was profiled, and TCRdb retains in-frame clones only, with some absent. The sample records millions of clones, roughly 92% being singletons. The sequenced material came from naive CD4+ T cells sorted from blood. Subset denoted: CD45RA+ positively selected. V and J are TRBV5-4 and TRBJ2-1, with D hard to call. The TCR comes from a man between 18 and 35 years old in good health. The CDR3 nucleotides read TGTGCCAGCAGCTTGTCGATCTCCTACAATGAGCAGTTCTTC. It encodes CASSLSISYNEQFF.